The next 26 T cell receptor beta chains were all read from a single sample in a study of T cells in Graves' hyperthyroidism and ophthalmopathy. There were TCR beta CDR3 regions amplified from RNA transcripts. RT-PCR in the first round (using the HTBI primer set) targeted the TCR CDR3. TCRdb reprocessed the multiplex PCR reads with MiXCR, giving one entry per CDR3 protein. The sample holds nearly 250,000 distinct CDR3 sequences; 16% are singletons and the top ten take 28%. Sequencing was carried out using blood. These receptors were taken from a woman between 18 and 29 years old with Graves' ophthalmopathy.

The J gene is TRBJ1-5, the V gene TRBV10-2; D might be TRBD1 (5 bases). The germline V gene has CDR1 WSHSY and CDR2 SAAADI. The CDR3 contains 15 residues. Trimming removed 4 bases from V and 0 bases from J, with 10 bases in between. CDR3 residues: CASSGSGHSNQPQHF. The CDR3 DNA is TGCGCCAGCAGTGGGTCCGGACATAGCAATCAGCCCCAGCATTTT.

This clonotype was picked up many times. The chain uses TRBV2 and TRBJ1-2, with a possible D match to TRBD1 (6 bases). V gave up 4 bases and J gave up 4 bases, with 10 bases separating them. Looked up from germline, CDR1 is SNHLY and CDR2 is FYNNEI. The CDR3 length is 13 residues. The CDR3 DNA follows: TGTGCCAGCAGTGCAGGGGCTAGCTATGGCTACACCTTC. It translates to CASSAGASYGYTF.

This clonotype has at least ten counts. CDR3 region: CATGGGASEAFF. CDR3 DNA: TGTGCCACCGGTGGGGGGGCGTCTGAAGCTTTCTTT. V is TRBV10-3 and J is TRBJ1-1, with D maybe TRBD1 (6 bases). Germline CDR1 ENHRY, CDR2 SYGVKD. Trimming took off 10 bases at V and 6 bases at J, with 15 bases between the two ends. The CDR3 has 12 residues.

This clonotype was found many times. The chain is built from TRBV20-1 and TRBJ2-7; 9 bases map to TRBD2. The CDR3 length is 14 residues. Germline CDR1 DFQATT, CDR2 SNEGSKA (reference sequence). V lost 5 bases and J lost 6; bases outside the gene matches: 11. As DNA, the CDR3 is TGCAGTGCTCCCCCCCTAGCGGGACTCCTCGAGCAGTACTTC. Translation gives CSAPPLAGLLEQYF.

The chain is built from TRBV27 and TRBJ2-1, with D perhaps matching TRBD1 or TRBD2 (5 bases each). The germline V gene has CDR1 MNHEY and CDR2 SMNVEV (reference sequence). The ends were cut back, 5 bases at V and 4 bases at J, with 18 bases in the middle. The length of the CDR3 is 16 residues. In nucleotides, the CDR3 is TGTGCCAGCAGTGCCCTTACTGGGGGTAGATACAATGAGCAGTTCTTC. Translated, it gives CASSALTGGRYNEQFF.

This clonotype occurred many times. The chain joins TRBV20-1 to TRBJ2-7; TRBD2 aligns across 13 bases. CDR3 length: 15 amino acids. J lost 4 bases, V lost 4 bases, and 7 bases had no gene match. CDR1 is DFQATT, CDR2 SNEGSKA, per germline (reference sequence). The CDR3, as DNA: TGCAGTGCTACAGGACTAGCGGGAGCACGGTACGAGCAGTACTTC. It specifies CSATGLAGARYEQYF.

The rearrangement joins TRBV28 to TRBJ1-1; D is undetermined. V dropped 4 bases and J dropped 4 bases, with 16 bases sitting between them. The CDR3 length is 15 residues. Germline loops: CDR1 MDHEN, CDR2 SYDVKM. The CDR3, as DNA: TGTGCCAGCAGTTCCCCTCCGAGGTCGGGCACTGAAGCTTTCTTT. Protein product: CASSSPPRSGTEAFF.

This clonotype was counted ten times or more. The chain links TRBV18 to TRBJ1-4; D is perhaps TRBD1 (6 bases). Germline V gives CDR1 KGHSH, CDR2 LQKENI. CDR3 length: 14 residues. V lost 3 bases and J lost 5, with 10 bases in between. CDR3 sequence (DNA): TGTGCCAGCTCACCGAGGGGACAAAATGAAAAACTGTTTTTT. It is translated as CASSPRGQNEKLFF. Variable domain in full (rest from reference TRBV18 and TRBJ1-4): NAGVMQNPRHLVRRRGQEARLRCSPMKGHSHVYWYRQLPEEGLKFMVYLQKENIIDESGMPKERFSAEFPKEGPSILRIQQVVRGDSAAYFCASSPRGQNEKLFFGSGTQLSVL.

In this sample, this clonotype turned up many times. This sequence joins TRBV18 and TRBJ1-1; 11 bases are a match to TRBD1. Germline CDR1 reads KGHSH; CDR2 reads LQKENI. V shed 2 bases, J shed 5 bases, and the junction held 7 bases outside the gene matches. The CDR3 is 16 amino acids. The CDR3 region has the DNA TGTGCCAGCTCACCAACCGGACAGGGGGCCGGGACTGAAGCTTTCTTT. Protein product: CASSPTGQGAGTEAFF.

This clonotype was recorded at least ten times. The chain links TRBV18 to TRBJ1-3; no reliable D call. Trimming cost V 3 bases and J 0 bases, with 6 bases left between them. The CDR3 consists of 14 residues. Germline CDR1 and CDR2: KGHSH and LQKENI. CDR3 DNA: TGTGCCAGCTCACCTAAAGCCTCTGGAAACACCATATATTTT. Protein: CASSPKASGNTIYF.

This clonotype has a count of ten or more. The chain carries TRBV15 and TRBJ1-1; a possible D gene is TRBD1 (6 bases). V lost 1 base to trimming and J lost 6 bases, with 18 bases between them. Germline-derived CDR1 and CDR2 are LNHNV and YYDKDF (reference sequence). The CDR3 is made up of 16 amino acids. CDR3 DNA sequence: TGTGCCACCAGCAGAGGAACAGGGCTCGGGAGGGCTGAAGCTTTCTTT. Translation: CATSRGTGLGRAEAFF.

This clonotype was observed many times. The CDR3 protein is CASSLGVAGGDEQFF. DNA of the CDR3: TGTGCCAGCAGCTTGGGAGTAGCGGGGGGAGATGAGCAGTTCTTC. The chain uses TRBV7-9 and TRBJ2-1, with 10 bases lining up with TRBD2. This CDR3 comprises 15 residues. J lost 8 bases, V lost 3 bases, and 7 bases had no gene match. The germline V gene encodes CDR1 SEHNR and CDR2 FQNEAQ (reference sequence).

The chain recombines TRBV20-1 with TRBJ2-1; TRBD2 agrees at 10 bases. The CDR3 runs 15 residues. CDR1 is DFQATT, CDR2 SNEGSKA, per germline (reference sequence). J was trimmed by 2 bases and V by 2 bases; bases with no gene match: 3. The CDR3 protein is CSARLAGGPYNEQFF. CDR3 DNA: TGCAGTGCTAGATTAGCGGGAGGTCCCTACAATGAGCAGTTCTTC.

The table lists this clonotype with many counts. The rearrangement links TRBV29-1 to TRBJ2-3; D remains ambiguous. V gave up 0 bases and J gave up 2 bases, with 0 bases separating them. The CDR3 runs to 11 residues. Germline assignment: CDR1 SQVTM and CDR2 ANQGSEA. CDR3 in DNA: TGCAGCGTTGAAGACACAGATACGCAGTATTTT. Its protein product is CSVEDTDTQYF.

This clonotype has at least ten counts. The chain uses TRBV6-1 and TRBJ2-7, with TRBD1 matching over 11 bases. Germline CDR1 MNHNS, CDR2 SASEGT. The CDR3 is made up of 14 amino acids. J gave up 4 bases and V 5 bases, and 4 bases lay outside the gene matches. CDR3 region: CASSWTGGGYEQYF. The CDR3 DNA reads TGTGCCAGCAGTTGGACAGGGGGCGGGTACGAGCAGTACTTC.

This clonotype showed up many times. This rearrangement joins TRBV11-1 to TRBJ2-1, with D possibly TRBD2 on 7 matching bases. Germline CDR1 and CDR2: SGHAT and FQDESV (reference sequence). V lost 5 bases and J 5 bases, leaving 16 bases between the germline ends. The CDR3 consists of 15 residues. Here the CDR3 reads CASSILRGGDNEQFF. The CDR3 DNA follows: TGTGCCAGCAGCATACTCAGGGGAGGGGACAATGAGCAGTTCTTC.

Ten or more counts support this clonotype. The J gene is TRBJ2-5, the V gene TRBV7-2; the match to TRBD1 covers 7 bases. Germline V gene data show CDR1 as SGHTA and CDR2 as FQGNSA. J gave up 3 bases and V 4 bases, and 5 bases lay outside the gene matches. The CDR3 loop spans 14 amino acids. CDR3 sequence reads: CASSSRGQKETQYF. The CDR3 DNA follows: TGTGCCAGCAGCTCGAGGGGACAGAAAGAGACCCAGTACTTC.

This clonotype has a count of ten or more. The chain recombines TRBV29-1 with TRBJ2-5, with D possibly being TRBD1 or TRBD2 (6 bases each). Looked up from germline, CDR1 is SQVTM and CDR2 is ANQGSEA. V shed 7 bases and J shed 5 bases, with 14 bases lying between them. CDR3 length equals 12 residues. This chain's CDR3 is CSARRGVETQYF. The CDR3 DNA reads TGCAGCGCGCGGAGGGGGGTCGAGACCCAGTACTTC. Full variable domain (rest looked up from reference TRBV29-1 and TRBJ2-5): SAVISQKPSRDICQRGTSLTIQCQVDSQVTMMFWYRQQPGQSLTLIATANQGSEATYESGFVIDKFPISRPNLTFSTLTVSNMSPEDSSIYLCSARRGVETQYFGPGTRLLVL.

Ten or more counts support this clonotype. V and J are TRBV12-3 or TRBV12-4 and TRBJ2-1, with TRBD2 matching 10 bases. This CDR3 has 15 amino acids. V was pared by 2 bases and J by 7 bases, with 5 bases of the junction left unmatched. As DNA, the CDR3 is TGTGCCAGCAGTTTAAAGCGGGGGGGGAGAAATGAGCAGTTCTTC. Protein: CASSLKRGGRNEQFF.

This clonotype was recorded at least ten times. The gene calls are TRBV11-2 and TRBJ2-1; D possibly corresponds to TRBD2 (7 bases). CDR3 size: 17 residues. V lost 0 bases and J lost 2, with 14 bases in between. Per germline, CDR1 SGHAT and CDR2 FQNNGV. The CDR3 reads CASSLERGHKTYNEQFF. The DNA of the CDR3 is TGTGCCAGCAGCTTAGAGCGGGGGCATAAAACCTACAATGAGCAGTTCTTC.

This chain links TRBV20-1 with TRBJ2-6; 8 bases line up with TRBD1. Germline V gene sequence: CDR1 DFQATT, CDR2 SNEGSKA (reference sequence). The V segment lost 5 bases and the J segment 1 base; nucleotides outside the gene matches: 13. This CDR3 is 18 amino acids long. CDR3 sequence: CSAEPRQGAYSGANVLTF. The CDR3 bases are TGCAGTGCTGAGCCCCGGCAGGGGGCCTATTCTGGGGCCAACGTCCTGACTTTC.

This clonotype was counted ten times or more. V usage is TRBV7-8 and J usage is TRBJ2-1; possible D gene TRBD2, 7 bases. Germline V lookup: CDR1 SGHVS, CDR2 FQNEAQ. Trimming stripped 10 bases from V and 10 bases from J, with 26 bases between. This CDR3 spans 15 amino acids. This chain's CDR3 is CATSRGGGLQGEQFF. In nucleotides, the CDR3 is TGTGCCACCAGTCGAGGCGGGGGCCTACAAGGGGAGCAGTTCTTC. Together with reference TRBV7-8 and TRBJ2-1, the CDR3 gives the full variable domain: GAGVSQSPRYKVAKRGQDVALRCDPISGHVSLFWYQQALGQGPEFLTYFQNEAQLDKSGLPSDRFFAERPEGSVSTLKIQRTQQEDSAVYLCATSRGGGLQGEQFFGPGTRLTVL.

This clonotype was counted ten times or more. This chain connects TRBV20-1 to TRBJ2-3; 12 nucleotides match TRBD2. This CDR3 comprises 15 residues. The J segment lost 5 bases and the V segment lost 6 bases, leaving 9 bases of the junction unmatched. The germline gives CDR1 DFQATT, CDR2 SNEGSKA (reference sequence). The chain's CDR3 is CSALGLAGSLDTQYF. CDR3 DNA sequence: TGCAGTGCCCTAGGACTAGCGGGATCTTTAGATACGCAGTATTTT.

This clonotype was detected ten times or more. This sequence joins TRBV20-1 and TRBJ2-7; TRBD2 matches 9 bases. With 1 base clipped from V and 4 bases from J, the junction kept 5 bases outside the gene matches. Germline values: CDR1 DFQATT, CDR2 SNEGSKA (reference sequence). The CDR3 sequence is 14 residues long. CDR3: CSARGSGGRYEQYF. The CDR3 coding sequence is TGCAGTGCTAGAGGTAGCGGGGGCCGGTACGAGCAGTACTTC.

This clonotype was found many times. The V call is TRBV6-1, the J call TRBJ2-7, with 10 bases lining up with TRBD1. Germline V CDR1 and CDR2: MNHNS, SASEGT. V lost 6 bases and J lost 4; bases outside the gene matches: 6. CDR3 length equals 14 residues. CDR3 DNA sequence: TGTGCCAGCAGCCATGACAGGGGGCCTTACGAGCAGTACTTC. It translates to CASSHDRGPYEQYF.

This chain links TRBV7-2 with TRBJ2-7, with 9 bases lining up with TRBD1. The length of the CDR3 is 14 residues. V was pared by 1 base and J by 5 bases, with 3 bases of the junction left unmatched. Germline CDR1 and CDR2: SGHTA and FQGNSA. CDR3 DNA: TGTGCCAGCAGCTTAGATAACAGGGGGCACGAGCAGTACTTC. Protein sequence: CASSLDNRGHEQYF. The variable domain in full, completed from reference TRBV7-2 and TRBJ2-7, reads GAGVSQSPSNKVTEKGKDVELRCDPISGHTALYWYRQSLGQGLEFLIYFQGNSAPDKSGLPSDRFSAERTGGSVSTLTIQRTQQEDSAVYLCASSLDNRGHEQYFGPGTRLTVT.